This T cell receptor (beta chain) was identified in a study of blood T cell repertoires in COVID-19. Participants, about 18 to 100 years old, spanned around 26 US areas. This clone was seen ten or more times. Authors' analysis steps: Nucleated cell number was recorded as an estimate derived from reference gene primer amplification. The assay was immunoSEQ multiplex PCR, and TCRdb's table has in-frame clones only and misses some. D and trimming come from the DNA, and the V and J calls and clone size come from that table. The sample has about 270,000 clones; 90% are singletons. J lost 3 bases, V lost 4 bases, and 8 bases had no gene match. Germline V gene sequence: CDR1 SGHDN, CDR2 FVKESK. The CDR3 is 16 residues long.

Sequenced material: PBMCs or T cells enriched from blood (not recorded which). The TCR originated in a woman aged 25 to 39 with acute COVID-19. The chain links TRBV14 to TRBJ1-1, with 10 bases identical to TRBD1. The CDR3 DNA reads TGTGCCAGCAGCCTACCACTTGGACAGGGGGACACTGAAGCTTTCTTT. It yields the protein CASSLPLGQGDTEAFF.